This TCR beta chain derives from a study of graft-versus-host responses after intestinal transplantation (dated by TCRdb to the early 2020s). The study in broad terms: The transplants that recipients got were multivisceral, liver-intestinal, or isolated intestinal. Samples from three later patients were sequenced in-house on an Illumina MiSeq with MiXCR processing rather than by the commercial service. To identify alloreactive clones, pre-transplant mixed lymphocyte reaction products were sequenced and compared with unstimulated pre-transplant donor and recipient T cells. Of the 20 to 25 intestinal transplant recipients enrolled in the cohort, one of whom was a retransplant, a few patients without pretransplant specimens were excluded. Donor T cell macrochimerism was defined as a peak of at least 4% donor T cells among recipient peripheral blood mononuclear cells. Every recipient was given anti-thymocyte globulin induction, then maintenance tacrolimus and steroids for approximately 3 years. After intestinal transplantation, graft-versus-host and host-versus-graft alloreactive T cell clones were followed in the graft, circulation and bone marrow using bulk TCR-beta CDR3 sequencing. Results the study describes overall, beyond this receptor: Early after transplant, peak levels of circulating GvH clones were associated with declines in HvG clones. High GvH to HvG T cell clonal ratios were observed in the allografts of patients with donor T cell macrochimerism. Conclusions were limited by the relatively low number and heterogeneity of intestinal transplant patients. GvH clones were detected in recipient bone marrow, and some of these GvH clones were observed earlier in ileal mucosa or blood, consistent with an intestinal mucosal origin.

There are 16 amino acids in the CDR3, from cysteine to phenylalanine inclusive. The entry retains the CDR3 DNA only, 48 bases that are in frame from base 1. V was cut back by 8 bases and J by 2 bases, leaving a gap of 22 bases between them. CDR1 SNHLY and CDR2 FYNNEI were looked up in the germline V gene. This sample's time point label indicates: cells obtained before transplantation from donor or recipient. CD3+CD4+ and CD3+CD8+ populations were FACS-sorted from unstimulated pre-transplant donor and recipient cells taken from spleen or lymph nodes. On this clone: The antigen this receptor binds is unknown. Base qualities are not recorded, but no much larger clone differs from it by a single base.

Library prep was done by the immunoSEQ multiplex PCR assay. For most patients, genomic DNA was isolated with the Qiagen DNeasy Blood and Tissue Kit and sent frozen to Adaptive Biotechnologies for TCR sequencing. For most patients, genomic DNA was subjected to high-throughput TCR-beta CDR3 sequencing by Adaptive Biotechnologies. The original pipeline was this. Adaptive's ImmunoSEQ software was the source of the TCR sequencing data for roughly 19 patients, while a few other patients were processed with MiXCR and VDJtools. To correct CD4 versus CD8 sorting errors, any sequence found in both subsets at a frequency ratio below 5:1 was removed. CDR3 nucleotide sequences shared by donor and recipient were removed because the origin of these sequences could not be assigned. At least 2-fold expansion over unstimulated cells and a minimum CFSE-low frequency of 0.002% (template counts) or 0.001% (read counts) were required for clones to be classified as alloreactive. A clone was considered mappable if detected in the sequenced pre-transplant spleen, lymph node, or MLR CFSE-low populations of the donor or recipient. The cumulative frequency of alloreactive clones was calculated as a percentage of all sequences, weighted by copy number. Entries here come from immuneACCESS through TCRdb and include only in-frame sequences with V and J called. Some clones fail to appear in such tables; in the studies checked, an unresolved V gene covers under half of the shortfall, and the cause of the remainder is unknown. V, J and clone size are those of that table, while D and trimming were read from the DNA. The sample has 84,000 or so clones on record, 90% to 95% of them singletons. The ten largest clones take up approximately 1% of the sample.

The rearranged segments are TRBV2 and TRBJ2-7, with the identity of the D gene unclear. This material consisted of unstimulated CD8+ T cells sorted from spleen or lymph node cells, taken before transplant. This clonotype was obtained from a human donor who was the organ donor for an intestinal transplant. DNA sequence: TGTGCCAGCGATTTGAACCGACGGAGCTGGACCTACGAGCAGTACTTC. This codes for CASDLNRRSWTYEQYF.